This T cell receptor (beta chain) was recovered during a study of blood T cell repertoires in COVID-19. Overall study: PBMCs, B-cell-depleted T cells, or T cells were the source of the cDNA or gDNA that made up the material.

In the study's own analysis: Researchers report that nucleated cell counts were estimated from reference gene primer amplification. The repertoire was sequenced with immunoSEQ multiplex PCR; TCRdb's copy has only in-frame clones and lacks some. The DNA was the basis for D and trimming; V, J and clone size are from that table. The sample lists around 120,000 clones, roughly nine tenths occurring once. CDR1 and CDR2 from the germline V gene are LNHDA and SQIVND (reference sequence). This CDR3 region has 15 residues. V lost 5 bases and J lost 3, with 14 bases in between. Sequencing was performed on peripheral blood. The chain is built from TRBV19 and TRBJ2-1, with D tentatively TRBD2 (6 bases). The TCR originated in a man aged 45 to 65 with active COVID-19. CDR3 nucleotides: TGTGCCAGTAGTGACGGACTAACAAACTACAATGAGCAGTTCTTC. Translated, it gives CASSDGLTNYNEQFF.